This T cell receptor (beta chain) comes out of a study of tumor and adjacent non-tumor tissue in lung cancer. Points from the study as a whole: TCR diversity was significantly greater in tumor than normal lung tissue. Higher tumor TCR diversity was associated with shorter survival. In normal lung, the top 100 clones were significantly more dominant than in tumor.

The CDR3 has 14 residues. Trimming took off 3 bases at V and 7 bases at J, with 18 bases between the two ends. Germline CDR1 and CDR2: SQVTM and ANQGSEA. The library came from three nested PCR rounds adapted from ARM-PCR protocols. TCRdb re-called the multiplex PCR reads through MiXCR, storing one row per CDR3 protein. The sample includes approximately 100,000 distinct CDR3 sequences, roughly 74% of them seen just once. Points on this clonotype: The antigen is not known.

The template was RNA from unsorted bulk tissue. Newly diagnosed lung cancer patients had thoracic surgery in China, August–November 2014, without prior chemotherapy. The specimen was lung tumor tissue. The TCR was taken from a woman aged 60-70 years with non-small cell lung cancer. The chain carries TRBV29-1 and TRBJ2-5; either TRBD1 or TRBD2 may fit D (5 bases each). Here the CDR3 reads CSVDRVGNGGTQYF. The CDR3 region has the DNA TGCAGCGTTGACCGGGTGGGGAATGGGGGGACCCAGTACTTC. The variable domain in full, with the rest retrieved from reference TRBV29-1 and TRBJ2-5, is SAVISQKPSRDICQRGTSLTIQCQVDSQVTMMFWYRQQPGQSLTLIATANQGSEATYESGFVIDKFPISRPNLTFSTLTVSNMSPEDSSIYLCSVDRVGNGGTQYFGPGTRLLVL.